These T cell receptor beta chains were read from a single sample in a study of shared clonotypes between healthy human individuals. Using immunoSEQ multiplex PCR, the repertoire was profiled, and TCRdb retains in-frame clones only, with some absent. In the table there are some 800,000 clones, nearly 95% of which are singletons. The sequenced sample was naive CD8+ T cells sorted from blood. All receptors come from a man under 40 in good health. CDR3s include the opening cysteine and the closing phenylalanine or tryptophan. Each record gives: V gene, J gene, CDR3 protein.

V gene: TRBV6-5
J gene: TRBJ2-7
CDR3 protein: CASSYSRQGAEQYF

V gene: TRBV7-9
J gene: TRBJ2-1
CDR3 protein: CASSAFRLRDEQFF

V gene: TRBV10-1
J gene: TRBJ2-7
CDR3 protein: CASSFGPNYEQYF

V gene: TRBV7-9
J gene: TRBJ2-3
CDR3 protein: CASSFLAESTDTQYF

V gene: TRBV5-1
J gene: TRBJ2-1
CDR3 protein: CASSLAIDPGGPSYEQFF

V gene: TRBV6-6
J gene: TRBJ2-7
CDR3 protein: CASSYGQGLNYEQYF

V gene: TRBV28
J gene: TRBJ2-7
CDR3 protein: CASSRYMLEQYF

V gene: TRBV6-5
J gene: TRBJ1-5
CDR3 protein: CASSGTGNQPQHF

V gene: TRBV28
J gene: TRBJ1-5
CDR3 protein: CASTPPGQGNQPQHF

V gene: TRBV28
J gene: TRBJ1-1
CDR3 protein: CASSTHRYHMNTEAFF

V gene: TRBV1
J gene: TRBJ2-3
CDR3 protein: CTSSLTQGRSGRATDTQYF

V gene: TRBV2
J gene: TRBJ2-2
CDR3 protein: CASSDKRELVGGELFF

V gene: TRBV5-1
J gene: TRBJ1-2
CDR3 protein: CASSSRDRGGDYTF

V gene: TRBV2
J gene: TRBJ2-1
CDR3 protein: CASSDLLAGLTYNEQFF

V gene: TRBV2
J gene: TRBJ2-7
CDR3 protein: CASGQTYEQYF

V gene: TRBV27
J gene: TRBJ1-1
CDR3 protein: CASSLSWPTEAFF

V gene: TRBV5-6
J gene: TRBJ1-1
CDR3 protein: CASSWGGTEAFF